This note documents a single T cell receptor (beta chain) sequence. Clones were sequenced by immunoSEQ multiplex PCR, and TCRdb holds only the in-frame ones, with some missing. This sample has roughly 100,000 clones, with approximately 80% found just once. This CDR3 comprises 15 residues. Unmatched junction bases numbered 5, after V lost 8 bases and J lost 0 bases. The V gene's germline CDR1 is MNHEY and CDR2 SMNVEV (reference sequence). The data originate from a study of blood T cell repertoires in COVID-19. Study in general: Material from acute and convalescent COVID-19 was sourced from the United States, Italy and Spain.

Sequenced sample: peripheral blood. The TCR comes from a man aged 80 or over with acute or convalescent COVID-19. The gene calls are TRBV27 and TRBJ2-4, with 9 bases that match TRBD1. The CDR3 reads CASGQGRVAKNIQYF. CDR3 in DNA: TGTGCCAGCGGACAGGGGCGAGTAGCCAAAAACATTCAGTACTTC.